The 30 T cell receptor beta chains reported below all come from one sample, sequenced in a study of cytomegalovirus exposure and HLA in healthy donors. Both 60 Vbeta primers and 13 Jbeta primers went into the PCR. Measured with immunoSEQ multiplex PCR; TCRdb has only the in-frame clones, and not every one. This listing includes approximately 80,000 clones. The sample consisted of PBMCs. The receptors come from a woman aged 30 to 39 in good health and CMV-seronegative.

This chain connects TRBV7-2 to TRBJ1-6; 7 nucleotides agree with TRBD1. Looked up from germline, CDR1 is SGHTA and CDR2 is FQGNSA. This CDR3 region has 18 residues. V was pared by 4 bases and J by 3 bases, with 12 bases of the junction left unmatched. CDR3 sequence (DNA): TGTGCCAGCAGCTCAGTTTGGGGTCGACAGGGCTATAATTCACCCCTCCACTTT. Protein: CASSSVWGRQGYNSPLHF.

As DNA, the CDR3 is TGTGCCAGCAGTGAAGGTACACAGGGGCGCAATCAGCCCCAGCATTTT. As protein: CASSEGTQGRNQPQHF. The chain combines TRBV6-1 with TRBJ1-5; 7 bases agree with TRBD1. The V and J ends lost 1 base and 2 bases, in that order; junction bases with no gene match: 5. The CDR3 totals 16 residues. CDR1 and CDR2 (germline): MNHNS, SASEGT.

Here the CDR3 DNA reads TGTGCCAGCTCACAGGGACAATTCACTGAAGCTTTCTTT. It encodes CASSQGQFTEAFF. The rearrangement links TRBV18 to TRBJ1-1; D might be TRBD1 (6 bases). Trimming cost V 4 bases and J 4 bases, with 10 bases left between them. The germline gives CDR1 KGHSH, CDR2 LQKENI. This CDR3 is built from 13 residues.

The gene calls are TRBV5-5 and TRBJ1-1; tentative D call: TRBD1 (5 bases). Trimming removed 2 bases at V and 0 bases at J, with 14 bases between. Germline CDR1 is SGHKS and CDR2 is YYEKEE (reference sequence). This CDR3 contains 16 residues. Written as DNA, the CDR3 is TGTGCCAGCAGCTTAGTAGGGGCCGCCTTGAACACTGAAGCTTTCTTT. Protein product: CASSLVGAALNTEAFF.

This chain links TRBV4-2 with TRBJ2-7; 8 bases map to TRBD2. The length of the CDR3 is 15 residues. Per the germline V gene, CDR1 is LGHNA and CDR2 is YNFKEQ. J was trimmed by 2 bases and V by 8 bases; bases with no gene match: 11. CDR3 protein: CASSKSGGGTYEQYF. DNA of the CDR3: TGTGCCAGCTCTAAAAGCGGGGGCGGGACCTACGAGCAGTACTTC.

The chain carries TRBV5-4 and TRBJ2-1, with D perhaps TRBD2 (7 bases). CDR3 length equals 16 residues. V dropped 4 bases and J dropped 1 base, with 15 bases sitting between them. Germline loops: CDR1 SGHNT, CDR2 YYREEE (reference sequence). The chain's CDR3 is CASSRGAGGSYNEQFF. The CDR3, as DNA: TGTGCCAGCAGCCGGGGGGCCGGGGGGTCCTACAATGAGCAGTTCTTC.

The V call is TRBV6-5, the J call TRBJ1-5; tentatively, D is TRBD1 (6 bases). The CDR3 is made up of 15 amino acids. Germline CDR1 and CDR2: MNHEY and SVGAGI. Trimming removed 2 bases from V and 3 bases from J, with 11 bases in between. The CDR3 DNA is TGTGCCAGCAGTTACAGCGCAGGGGACAATCAGCCCCAGCATTTT. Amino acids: CASSYSAGDNQPQHF.

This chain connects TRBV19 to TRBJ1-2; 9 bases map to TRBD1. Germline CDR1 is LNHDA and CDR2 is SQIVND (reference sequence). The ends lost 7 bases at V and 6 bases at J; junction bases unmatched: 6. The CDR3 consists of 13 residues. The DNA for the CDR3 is TGTGCCAGTAACCCACAGGGGGCGGATGGCTACACCTTC. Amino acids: CASNPQGADGYTF.

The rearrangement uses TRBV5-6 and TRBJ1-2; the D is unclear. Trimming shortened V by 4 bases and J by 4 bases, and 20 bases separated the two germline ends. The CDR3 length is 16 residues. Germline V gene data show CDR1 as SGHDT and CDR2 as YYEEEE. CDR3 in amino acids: CASSPRRGTLGYGYTF. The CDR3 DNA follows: TGTGCCAGCAGCCCCCGGAGAGGAACACTTGGCTATGGCTACACCTTC. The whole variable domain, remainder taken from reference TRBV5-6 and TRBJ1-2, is DAGVTQSPTHLIKTRGQQVTLRCSPKSGHDTVSWYQQALGQGPQFIFQYYEEEERQRGNFPDRFSGHQFPNYSSELNVNALLLGDSALYLCASSPRRGTLGYGYTFGSGTRLTVV.

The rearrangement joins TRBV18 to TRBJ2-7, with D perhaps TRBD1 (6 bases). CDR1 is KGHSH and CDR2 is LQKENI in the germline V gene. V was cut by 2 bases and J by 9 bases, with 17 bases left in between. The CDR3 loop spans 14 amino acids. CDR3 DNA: TGTGCCAGCTCACCATTGGACAGACCCCATGGGCAGTACTTC. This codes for CASSPLDRPHGQYF.

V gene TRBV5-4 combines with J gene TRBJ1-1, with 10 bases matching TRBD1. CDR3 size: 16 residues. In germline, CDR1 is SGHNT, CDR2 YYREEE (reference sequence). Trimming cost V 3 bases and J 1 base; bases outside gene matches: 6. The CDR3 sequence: CASSWGGDRGNTEAFF. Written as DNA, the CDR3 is TGTGCCAGCAGCTGGGGGGGGGACAGGGGGAACACTGAAGCTTTCTTT. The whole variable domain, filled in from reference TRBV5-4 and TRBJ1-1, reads ETGVTQSPTHLIKTRGQQVTLRCSSQSGHNTVSWYQQALGQGPQFIFQYYREEENGRGNFPPRFSGLQFPNYSSELNVNALELDDSALYLCASSWGGDRGNTEAFFGQGTRLTVV.

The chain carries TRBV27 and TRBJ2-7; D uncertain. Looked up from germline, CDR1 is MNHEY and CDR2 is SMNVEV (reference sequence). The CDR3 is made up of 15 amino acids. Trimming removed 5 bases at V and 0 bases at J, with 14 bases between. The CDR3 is CASSPVGSSSYEQYF. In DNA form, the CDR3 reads TGTGCCAGCAGTCCCGTGGGCTCGAGCTCCTACGAGCAGTACTTC.

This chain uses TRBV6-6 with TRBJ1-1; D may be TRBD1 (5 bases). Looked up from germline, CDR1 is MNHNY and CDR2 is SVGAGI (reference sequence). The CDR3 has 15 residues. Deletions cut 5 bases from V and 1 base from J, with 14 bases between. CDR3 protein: CASSGGGNKNTEAFF. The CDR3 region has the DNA TGTGCCAGCAGTGGCGGGGGAAACAAGAACACTGAAGCTTTCTTT.

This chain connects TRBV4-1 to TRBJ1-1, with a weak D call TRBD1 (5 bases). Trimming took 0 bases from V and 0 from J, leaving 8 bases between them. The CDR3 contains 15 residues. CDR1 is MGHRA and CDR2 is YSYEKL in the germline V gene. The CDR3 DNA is TGCGCCAGCAGCCAAGATGGGGGGATGAACACTGAAGCTTTCTTT. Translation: CASSQDGGMNTEAFF.

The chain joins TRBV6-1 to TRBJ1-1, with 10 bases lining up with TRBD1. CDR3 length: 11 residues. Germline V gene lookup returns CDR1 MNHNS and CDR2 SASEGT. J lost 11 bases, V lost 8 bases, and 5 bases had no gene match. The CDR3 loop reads CASDRGLGAFF. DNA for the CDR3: TGTGCCAGCGACAGGGGGCTTGGGGCTTTCTTT.

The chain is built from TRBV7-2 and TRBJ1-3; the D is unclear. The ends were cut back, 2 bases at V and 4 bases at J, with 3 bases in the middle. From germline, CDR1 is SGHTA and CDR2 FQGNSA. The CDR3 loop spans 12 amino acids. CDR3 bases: TGTGCCAGCAGCTTATTAGGAAACACCATATATTTT. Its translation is CASSLLGNTIYF. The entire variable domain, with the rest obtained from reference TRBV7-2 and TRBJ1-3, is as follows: GAGVSQSPSNKVTEKGKDVELRCDPISGHTALYWYRQSLGQGLEFLIYFQGNSAPDKSGLPSDRFSAERTGGSVSTLTIQRTQQEDSAVYLCASSLLGNTIYFGEGSWLTVV.

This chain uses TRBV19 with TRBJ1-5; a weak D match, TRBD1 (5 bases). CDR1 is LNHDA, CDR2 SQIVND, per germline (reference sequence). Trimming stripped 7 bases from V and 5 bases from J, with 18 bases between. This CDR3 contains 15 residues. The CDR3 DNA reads TGTGCCAGTAACGGGGGGAGGGTAGGAGATCAGCCCCAGCATTTT. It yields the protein CASNGGRVGDQPQHF.

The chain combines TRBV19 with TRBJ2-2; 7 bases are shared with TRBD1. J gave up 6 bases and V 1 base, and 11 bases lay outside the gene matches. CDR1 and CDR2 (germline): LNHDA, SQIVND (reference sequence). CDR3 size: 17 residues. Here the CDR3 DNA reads TGTGCCAGTAGTATAGCCGACAGGGCGGTGGTTGCCGGGGAGCTGTTTTTT. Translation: CASSIADRAVVAGELFF.

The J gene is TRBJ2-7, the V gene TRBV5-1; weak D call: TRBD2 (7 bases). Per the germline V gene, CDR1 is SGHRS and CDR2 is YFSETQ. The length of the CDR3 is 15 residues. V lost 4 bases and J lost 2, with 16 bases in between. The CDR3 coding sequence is TGCGCCAGCAGCGCATGGGGGGGGGCGGCCTACGAGCAGTACTTC. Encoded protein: CASSAWGGAAYEQYF.

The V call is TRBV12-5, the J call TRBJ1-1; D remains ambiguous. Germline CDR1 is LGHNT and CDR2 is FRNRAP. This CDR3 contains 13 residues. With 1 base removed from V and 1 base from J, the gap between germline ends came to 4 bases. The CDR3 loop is CASGLAGNTEAFF. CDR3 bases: TGTGCTAGTGGTTTGGCGGGGAACACTGAAGCTTTCTTT.

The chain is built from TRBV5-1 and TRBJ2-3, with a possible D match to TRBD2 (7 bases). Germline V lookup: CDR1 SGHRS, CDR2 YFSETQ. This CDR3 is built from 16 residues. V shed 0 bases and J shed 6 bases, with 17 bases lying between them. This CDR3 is CASSLGAGAGMDTQYF. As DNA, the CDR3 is TGCGCCAGCAGCTTGGGGGCGGGGGCCGGGATGGATACGCAGTATTTT.

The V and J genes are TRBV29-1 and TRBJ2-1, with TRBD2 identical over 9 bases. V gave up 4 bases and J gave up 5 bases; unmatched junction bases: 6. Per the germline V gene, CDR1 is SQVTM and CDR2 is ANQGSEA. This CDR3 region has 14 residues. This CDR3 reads CSVVAGGSDNEQFF. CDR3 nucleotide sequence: TGCAGCGTTGTTGCGGGGGGGTCCGACAATGAGCAGTTCTTC.

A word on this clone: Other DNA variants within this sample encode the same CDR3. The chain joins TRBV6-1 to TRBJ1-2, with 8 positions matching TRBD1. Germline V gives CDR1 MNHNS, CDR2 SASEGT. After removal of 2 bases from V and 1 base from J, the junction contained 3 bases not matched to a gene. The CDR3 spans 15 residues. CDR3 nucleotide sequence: TGTGCCAGCAGTGAATGGACAGGGAGTAACTATGGCTACACCTTC. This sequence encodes CASSEWTGSNYGYTF.

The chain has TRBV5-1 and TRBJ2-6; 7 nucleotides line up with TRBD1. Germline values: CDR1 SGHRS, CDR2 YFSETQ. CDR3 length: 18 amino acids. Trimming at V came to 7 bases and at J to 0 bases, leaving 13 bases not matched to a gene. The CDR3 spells CASSLGDRVGSGANVLTF. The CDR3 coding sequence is TGCGCCAGCTCCTTGGGAGACAGGGTAGGCTCTGGGGCCAACGTCCTGACTTTC.

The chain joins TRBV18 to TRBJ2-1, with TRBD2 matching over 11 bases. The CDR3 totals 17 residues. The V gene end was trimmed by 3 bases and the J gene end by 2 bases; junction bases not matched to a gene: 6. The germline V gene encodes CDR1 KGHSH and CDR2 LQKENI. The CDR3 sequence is CASSPPLSGRAYNEQFF. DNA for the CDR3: TGTGCCAGCTCACCCCCCCTTAGCGGGAGGGCCTACAATGAGCAGTTCTTC.

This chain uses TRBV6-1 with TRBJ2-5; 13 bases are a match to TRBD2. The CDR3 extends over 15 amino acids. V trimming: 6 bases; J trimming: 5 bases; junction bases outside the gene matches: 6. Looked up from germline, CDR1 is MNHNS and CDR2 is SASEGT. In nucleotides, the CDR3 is TGTGCCAGCAGCCAACTAGCGGGGGGGCCCGAGACCCAGTACTTC. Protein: CASSQLAGGPETQYF.

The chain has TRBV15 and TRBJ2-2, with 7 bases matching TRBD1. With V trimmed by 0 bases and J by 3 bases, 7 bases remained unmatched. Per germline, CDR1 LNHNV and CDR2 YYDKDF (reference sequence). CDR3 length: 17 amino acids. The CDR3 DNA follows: TGTGCCACCAGCAGAGATCGCCAGGGGGAATACACCGGGGAGCTGTTTTTT. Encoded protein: CATSRDRQGEYTGELFF.

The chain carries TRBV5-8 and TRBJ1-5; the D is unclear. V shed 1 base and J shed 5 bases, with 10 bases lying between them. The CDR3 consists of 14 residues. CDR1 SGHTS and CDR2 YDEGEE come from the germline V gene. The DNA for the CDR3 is TGTGCCAGCAGCTTGACACCTTTCTATCAGCCCCAGCATTTT. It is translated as CASSLTPFYQPQHF.

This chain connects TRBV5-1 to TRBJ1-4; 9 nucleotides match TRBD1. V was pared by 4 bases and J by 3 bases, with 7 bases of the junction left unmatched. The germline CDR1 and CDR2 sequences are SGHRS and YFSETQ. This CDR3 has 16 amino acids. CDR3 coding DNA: TGCGCCAGCAGCGCGGACAGGGGTACGTCTAATGAAAAACTGTTTTTT. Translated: CASSADRGTSNEKLFF.

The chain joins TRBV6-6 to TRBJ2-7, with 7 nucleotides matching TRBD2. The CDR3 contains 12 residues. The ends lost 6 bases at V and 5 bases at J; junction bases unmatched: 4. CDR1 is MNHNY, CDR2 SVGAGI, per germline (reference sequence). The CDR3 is CASSRSGDEQYF. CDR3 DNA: TGTGCCAGCAGCCGAAGCGGGGACGAGCAGTACTTC.